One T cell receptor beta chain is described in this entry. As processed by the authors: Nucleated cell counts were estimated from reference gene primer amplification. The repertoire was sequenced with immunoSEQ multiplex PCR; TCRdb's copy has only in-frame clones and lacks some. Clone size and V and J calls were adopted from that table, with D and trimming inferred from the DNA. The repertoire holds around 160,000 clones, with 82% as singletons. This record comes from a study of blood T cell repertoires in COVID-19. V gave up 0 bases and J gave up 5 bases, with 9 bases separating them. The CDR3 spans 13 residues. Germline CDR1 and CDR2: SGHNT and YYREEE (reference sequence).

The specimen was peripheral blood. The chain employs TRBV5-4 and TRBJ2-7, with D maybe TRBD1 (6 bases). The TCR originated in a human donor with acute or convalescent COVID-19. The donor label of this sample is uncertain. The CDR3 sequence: CASSLGGLDEQYF. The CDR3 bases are TGTGCCAGCAGCTTGGGGGGGCTGGACGAGCAGTACTTC. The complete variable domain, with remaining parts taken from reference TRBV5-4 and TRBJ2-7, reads ETGVTQSPTHLIKTRGQQVTLRCSSQSGHNTVSWYQQALGQGPQFIFQYYREEENGRGNFPPRFSGLQFPNYSSELNVNALELDDSALYLCASSLGGLDEQYFGPGTRLTVT.